This T cell receptor (beta chain) was captured in a study of cytomegalovirus exposure and HLA in healthy donors. The method was immunoSEQ multiplex PCR; TCRdb's version includes in-frame clones alone and lacks a portion of them. The sample has approximately 140,000 clones, roughly nine tenths seen once. V was clipped by 4 bases and J by 7 bases; unmatched bases: 3. The germline V gene has CDR1 SEHNR and CDR2 FQNEAQ (reference sequence). The CDR3 contains 14 residues. This clone was found a few times. Sequencing was carried out using PBMCs. The V gene is TRBV7-9, the J gene TRBJ1-6; TRBD1 matches 8 bases. The TCR was taken from a man between 18 and 35 years old in good health and CMV-seronegative. The CDR3 spells CASSSDRVNSPLHF. The DNA of the CDR3 is TGTGCCAGCAGCTCGGACAGGGTAAATTCACCCCTCCACTTT.